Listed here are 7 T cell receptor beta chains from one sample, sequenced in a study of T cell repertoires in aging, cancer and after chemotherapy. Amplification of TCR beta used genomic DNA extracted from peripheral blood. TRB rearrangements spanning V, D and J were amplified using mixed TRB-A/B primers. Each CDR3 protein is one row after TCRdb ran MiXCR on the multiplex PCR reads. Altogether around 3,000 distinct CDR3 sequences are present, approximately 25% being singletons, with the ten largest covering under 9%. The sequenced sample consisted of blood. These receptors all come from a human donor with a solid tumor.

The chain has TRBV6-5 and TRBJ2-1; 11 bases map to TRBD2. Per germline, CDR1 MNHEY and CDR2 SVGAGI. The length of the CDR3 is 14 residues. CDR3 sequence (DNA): TGTACCCCGGGGACTAGCGGAAGATACAATGAGCAGTTCTTC. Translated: CTPGTSGRYNEQFF.

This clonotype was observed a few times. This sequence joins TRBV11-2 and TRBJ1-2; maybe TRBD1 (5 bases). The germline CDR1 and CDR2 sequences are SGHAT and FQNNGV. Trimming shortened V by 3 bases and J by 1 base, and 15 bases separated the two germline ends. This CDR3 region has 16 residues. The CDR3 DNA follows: TGTGCCAGCAGCTTCTCCGGGACGGCTTTTAACTATGGCTACACCTTC. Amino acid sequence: CASSFSGTAFNYGYTF.

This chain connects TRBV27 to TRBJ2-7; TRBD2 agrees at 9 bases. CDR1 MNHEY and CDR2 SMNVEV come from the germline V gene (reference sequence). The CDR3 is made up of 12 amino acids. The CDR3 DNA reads TGTGTTAGCGGGAGAAACTCCTACGAGCAGTACTTC. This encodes CVSGRNSYEQYF.

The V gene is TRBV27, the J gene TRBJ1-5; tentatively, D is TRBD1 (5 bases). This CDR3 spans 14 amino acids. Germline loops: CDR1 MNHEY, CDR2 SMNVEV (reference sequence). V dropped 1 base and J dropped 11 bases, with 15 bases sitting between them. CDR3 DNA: TGTGCCAGCAGTTTATTGGGGGGTGGCCAGACCCAGCATTTT. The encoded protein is CASSLLGGGQTQHF.

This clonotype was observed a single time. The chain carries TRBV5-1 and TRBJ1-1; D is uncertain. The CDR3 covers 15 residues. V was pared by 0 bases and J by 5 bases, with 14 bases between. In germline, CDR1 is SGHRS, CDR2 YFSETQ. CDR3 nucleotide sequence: TGCGCCAGCAGCTTGGTAGGAGGGTCGGTTACTGAAGCTTTCTTT. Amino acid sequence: CASSLVGGSVTEAFF.

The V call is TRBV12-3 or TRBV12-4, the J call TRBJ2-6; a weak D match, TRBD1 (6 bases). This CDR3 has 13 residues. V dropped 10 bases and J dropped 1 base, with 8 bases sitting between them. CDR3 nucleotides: TGTGCCATACAGGGATCTGGGGCCAACGTCCTGACTTTC. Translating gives CAIQGSGANVLTF.

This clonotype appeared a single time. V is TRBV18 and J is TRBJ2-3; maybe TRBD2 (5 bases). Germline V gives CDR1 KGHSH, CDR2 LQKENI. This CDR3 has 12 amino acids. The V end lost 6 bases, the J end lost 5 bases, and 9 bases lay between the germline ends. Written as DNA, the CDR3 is TGTGCCAGCTCTCAACGGGAAGATACGCAGTATTTT. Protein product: CASSQREDTQYF. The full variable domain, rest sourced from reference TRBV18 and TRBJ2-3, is NAGVMQNPRHLVRRRGQEARLRCSPMKGHSHVYWYRQLPEEGLKFMVYLQKENIIDESGMPKERFSAEFPKEGPSILRIQQVVRGDSAAYFCASSQREDTQYFGPGTRLTVL.